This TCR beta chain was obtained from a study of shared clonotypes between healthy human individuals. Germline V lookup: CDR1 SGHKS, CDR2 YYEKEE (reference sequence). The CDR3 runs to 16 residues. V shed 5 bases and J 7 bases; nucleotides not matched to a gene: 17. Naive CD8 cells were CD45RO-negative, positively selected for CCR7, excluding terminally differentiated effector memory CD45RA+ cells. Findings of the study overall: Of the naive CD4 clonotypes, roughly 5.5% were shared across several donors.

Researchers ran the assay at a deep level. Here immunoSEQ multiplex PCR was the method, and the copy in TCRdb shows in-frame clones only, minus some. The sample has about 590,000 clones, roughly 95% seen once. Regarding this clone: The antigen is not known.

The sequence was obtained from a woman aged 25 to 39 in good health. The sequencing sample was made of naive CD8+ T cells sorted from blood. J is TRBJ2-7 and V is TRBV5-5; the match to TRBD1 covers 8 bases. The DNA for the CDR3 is TGTGCCAGCAGTTTTCACTTGACAGGGGCTATGGGGGAGCAGTACTTC. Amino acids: CASSFHLTGAMGEQYF. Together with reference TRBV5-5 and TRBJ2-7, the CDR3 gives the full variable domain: DAGVTQSPTHLIKTRGQQVTLRCSPISGHKSVSWYQQVLGQGPQFIFQYYEKEERGRGNFPDRFSARQFPNYSSELNVNALLLGDSALYLCASSFHLTGAMGEQYFGPGTRLTVT.